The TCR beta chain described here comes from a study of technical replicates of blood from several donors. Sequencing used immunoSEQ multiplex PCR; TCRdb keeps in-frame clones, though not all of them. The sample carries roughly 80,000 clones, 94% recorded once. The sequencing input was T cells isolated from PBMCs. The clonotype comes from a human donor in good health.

The CDR3 sequence: CASSRLGGAFNYGYTF. CDR3 bases: TGTGCCAGCAGTCGCCTTGGGGGGGCCTTCAACTATGGCTACACCTTC. This chain uses TRBV27 with TRBJ1-2; D is possibly TRBD1 (6 bases). This CDR3 is 16 amino acids long. Germline CDR1 and CDR2: MNHEY and SMNVEV (reference sequence). V was trimmed by 5 bases and J by 2 bases, leaving 18 bases between them.